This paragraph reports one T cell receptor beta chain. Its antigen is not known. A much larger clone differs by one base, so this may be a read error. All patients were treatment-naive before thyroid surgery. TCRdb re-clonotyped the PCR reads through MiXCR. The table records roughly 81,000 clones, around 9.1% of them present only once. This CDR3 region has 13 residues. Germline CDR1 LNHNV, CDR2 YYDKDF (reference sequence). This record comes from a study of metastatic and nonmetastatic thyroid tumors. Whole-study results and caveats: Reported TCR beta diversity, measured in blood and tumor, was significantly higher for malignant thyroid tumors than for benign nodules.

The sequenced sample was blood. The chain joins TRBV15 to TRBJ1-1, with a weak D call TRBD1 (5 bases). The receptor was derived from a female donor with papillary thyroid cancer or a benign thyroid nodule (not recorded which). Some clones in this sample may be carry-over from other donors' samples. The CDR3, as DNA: TGTGCCACCAGCAGCAGGGAGTACACTGAAGCTTTATTT. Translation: CATSSREYTEALF. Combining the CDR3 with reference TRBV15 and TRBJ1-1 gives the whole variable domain DAMVIQNPRYQVTQFGKPVTLSCSQTLNHNVMYWYQQKSSQAPKLLFHYYDKDFNNEADTPDNFQSRRPNTSFCFLDIRSPGLGDTAMYLCATSSREYTEALFGQGTRLTVV.